This T cell receptor beta chain comes out of a study of blood T cell repertoires in COVID-19 (dated by TCRdb to the early 2020s). About the study as a whole: Samples from collaborators originated in the United States, Italy and Spain and spanned both the acute and convalescent phases of COVID-19. The samples were drawn from the first 160 participants of the ongoing ImmuneRACE study and from 1,254 subjects provided by 6 global collaborators. The prospective study material was composed of cDNA or gDNA derived from T cells, B-cell-depleted T cells, or PBMCs. Where HLA class I and class II types were available, the types were taken from metadata supplied by the sample provider, not from assay-based typing. Nearly every sample came with metadata listing a de-identified subject ID, COVID-19 status, age in years and sex. The repertoires were released in a freely available public database meant as a resource for research on the immune response to SARS-CoV-2. Deeply sampled blood TCRbeta repertoires from subjects exposed to, actively infected with, or recovered from COVID-19 were included in the dataset.

Each collaborating institution followed its own protocols to collect whole blood in K2EDTA tubes. For TCRbeta analysis, collaborators shipped samples in one of three forms: frozen whole blood, isolated PBMCs, or DNA extracted from either of those sample types. Points on this clone: Which antigen it targets is not known. No much larger clone is present one base from it, and per-base qualities are unavailable.

TCRbeta CDR3 regions were amplified from genomic DNA using the immunoSEQ Assay, a bias-controlled multiplex PCR. The study's processing was this. The number of nucleated cells in each sample was estimated from the amplification of reference gene primers within the assay. To quantify the absolute abundance of each unique TCRbeta CDR3 rearrangement, sequence reads were collapsed and filtered. For each sample, productive Simpson clonality was calculated by taking the square root of Simpson's diversity index across productive rearrangements. TCRdb limited this immuneACCESS table to in-frame rearrangements with V and J called. A share of clones is missing; checked studies link under half to unresolved V genes, and the rest is unexplained. V and J calls and clone size are copied from that table; D and trimming were computed from the DNA. Here the sample has over 70,000 clones; less than 90% occur a single time. Roughly a sixth of the sample is in the top ten clones.

CDR1 and CDR2 are drawn from the germline V gene: SGDLS, YYNGEE. Between the V and J ends, shortened by 5 bases and 1 base respectively, the junction contains 9 bases. The CDR3 contains 13 residues, cysteine and phenylalanine counted. The CDR3 DNA has 39 bases and is translated from base 1. General study outcomes and caveats: The quantity of clinical and demographic metadata differed by source and by participant and was supplied without curation.

Sequenced material: peripheral blood. This chain joins TRBV9 to TRBJ1-2; there is no confident call for the D gene. This sequence was found in a human donor in a cohort sampled during active COVID-19. The sequenced DNA: TGTGCCAGCAGTCAAACAGATAACTATGGCTACACCTTC. Its translation reads: CASSQTDNYGYTF.